Presented here are 17 T cell receptor beta chains from one specimen sequenced in a study of blood T cell repertoires in COVID-19 (dated by TCRdb to 2020 to 2021). Receptor amplification or capture employed the immunoSEQ multiplex PCR assay. As stored in TCRdb, this immuneACCESS dataset retains in-frame rearrangements with V and J assigned. A fraction of the clones does not appear; measured against another copy, unresolved V genes explain less than half of the discrepancy, and the remainder lacks a known reason. The sample records approximately 99,000 clones, roughly 86% of which are singletons. The ten largest make up just under 20% of the sample. Sequencing input: peripheral blood. The receptors originated from a human donor in a cohort sampled during active COVID-19.

The rearrangement uses TRBV28 and TRBJ2-2, with 8 bases that match TRBD2. Losses at the gene ends were 2 bases for V and 5 bases for J; bases not matched to a gene: 4. Germline CDR1 is MDHEN and CDR2 is SYDVKM. The CDR3 consists of 15 residues. The DNA for the CDR3 is TGTGCCAGCAGTTTAATTACGGGGGGGACCGGGGAGCTGTTTTTT. It yields the protein CASSLITGGTGELFF.

The chain couples TRBV7-2 to TRBJ1-5; TRBD1 aligns across 7 bases. The J segment lost 5 bases and the V segment lost 5 bases, leaving 6 bases of the junction unmatched. The CDR3 covers 14 residues. Germline CDR1 and CDR2: SGHTA and FQGNSA. The CDR3, as DNA: TGTGCCAGCAGCCGGACAGGACTATATCAGCCCCAGCATTTT. Translated, it gives CASSRTGLYQPQHF. Together with reference TRBV7-2 and TRBJ1-5, the CDR3 gives the full variable domain: GAGVSQSPSNKVTEKGKDVELRCDPISGHTALYWYRQSLGQGLEFLIYFQGNSAPDKSGLPSDRFSAERTGGSVSTLTIQRTQQEDSAVYLCASSRTGLYQPQHFGDGTRLSIL.

The chain has TRBV5-4 and TRBJ1-5; no clear D gene. V gave up 0 bases and J gave up 6 bases, with 10 bases separating them. There are 14 residues in the CDR3. Germline values: CDR1 SGHNT, CDR2 YYREEE (reference sequence). The CDR3 bases are TGTGCCAGCAGCTTGGATCCGGGAAGTCAGCCCCAGCATTTT. Its protein product is CASSLDPGSQPQHF.

The chain employs TRBV19 and TRBJ2-3, with TRBD1 matching over 11 bases. Trimming cost V 6 bases and J 4 bases; bases outside gene matches: 6. CDR3 length: 15 residues. Germline loops: CDR1 LNHDA, CDR2 SQIVND (reference sequence). The CDR3 nucleotides are TGTGCCAGTAGCCCCCGGACAGGGGGCGCAGATACGCAGTATTTT. Protein sequence: CASSPRTGGADTQYF.

This sequence joins TRBV20-1 and TRBJ2-7; 12 nucleotides align to TRBD2. Looked up from germline, CDR1 is DFQATT and CDR2 is SNEGSKA (reference sequence). The CDR3 consists of 15 residues. The V and J ends lost 3 bases and 6 bases, in that order; junction bases with no gene match: 9. The CDR3 nucleotides read TGCAGTGCTAGTCCCCCGACTAGCGGGAGAGTCGAGCAGTACTTC. It is translated as CSASPPTSGRVEQYF.

The gene calls are TRBV5-4 and TRBJ2-7; no definite D call. The CDR3 runs 14 residues. V shed 1 base and J shed 0 bases, with 8 bases lying between them. Germline CDR1 reads SGHNT; CDR2 reads YYREEE (reference sequence). The CDR3 sequence is CASSLLSASYEQYF. The CDR3 DNA is TGTGCCAGCAGCTTGTTGAGCGCCTCCTACGAGCAGTACTTC. Full variable domain (remainder filled in from reference TRBV5-4 and TRBJ2-7): ETGVTQSPTHLIKTRGQQVTLRCSSQSGHNTVSWYQQALGQGPQFIFQYYREEENGRGNFPPRFSGLQFPNYSSELNVNALELDDSALYLCASSLLSASYEQYFGPGTRLTVT.

The rearrangement links TRBV9 to TRBJ1-6, with D possibly being TRBD1 (5 bases). The CDR3 is made up of 15 amino acids. V dropped 0 bases and J dropped 9 bases, with 13 bases sitting between them. Germline CDR1 reads SGDLS; CDR2 reads YYNGEE. The DNA of the CDR3 is TGTGCCAGCAGCGTAGACGGGGGGTTGGGTTCACCCCTCCACTTT. This translates into CASSVDGGLGSPLHF.

The V gene is TRBV6-6, the J gene TRBJ1-3; D is perhaps TRBD1 (5 bases). The V gene's germline CDR1 is MNHNY and CDR2 SVGAGI (reference sequence). Trimming removed 10 bases from V and 0 bases from J, with 13 bases in between. The CDR3 runs 14 residues. The DNA of the CDR3 is TGTGCCACCCTAGACAGTGACTCTGGAAACACCATATATTTT. The encoded protein is CATLDSDSGNTIYF.

The rearrangement joins TRBV5-1 to TRBJ2-5, with D hard to call. The CDR3 totals 17 residues. Per germline, CDR1 SGHRS and CDR2 YFSETQ. With 3 bases removed from V and 2 bases from J, the gap between germline ends came to 20 bases. The CDR3 spells CASSYRSAGTIQETQYF. The DNA of the CDR3 is TGCGCCAGCAGCTATAGATCGGCAGGCACCATTCAAGAGACCCAGTACTTC. Complete variable domain (other parts from reference TRBV5-1 and TRBJ2-5): KAGVTQTPRYLIKTRGQQVTLSCSPISGHRSVSWYQQTPGQGLQFLFEYFSETQRNKGNFPGRFSGRQFSNSRSEMNVSTLELGDSALYLCASSYRSAGTIQETQYFGPGTRLLVL.

The genes are TRBV12-3 or TRBV12-4 and TRBJ1-1; TRBD1 might be the D (6 bases). This CDR3 is built from 12 residues. The V gene lost 5 bases and the J gene lost 9 bases, with 13 bases spanning the gap. The CDR3 reads CASSPPGTQAFF. CDR3 coding DNA: TGTGCCAGCAGTCCCCCCGGGACACAAGCTTTCTTT.

The chain combines TRBV4-3 with TRBJ2-1, with 8 bases lining up with TRBD2. The germline CDR1 and CDR2 sequences are LGHNA and YSLEER. This CDR3 spans 17 amino acids. With V trimmed by 0 bases and J by 3 bases, 7 bases remained unmatched. CDR3 amino acids: CASSQDLGREFYNEQFF. In DNA, the CDR3 is TGCGCCAGCAGCCAAGATCTCGGGAGGGAATTCTACAATGAGCAGTTCTTC.

The V call is TRBV29-1, the J call TRBJ1-2, with D hard to call. The CDR3 is made up of 13 amino acids. Trimming left V 2 bases short and J 1 base short, with 8 bases between. Germline values: CDR1 SQVTM, CDR2 ANQGSEA. The chain's CDR3 is CSVETAYNYGYTF. The CDR3 nucleotides read TGCAGCGTTGAAACAGCCTATAACTATGGCTACACCTTC.

The V gene is TRBV5-4, the J gene TRBJ1-1; 8 nucleotides align to TRBD1. Germline loops: CDR1 SGHNT, CDR2 YYREEE (reference sequence). The CDR3 extends over 14 amino acids. Trimming took 4 bases from V and 1 from J; bases not matched to a gene: 3. In DNA form, the CDR3 reads TGTGCCAGCAGCCCGGGACAGGAGAACACTGAAGCTTTCTTT. This translates into CASSPGQENTEAFF. Supplemented by reference TRBV5-4 and TRBJ1-1, the full variable domain reads ETGVTQSPTHLIKTRGQQVTLRCSSQSGHNTVSWYQQALGQGPQFIFQYYREEENGRGNFPPRFSGLQFPNYSSELNVNALELDDSALYLCASSPGQENTEAFFGQGTRLTVV.

DNA for the CDR3: TGTGCCAGCAGCAAAAGGGGAGGGAATGGCTACACCTTC. It is translated as CASSKRGGNGYTF. The rearrangement uses TRBV21-1 and TRBJ1-2. TRBV21-1 has pseudogene status. The CDR3 has 13 residues.

This clone was recorded once. The CDR3 sequence: CASSDRGSYNEQFF. Here the CDR3 DNA reads TGTGCCAGCAGTGACCGCGGGTCCTACAATGAGCAGTTCTTC. The genes are TRBV6-1 and TRBJ2-1, with a possible D match to TRBD2 (5 bases). V lost 3 bases, J lost 1 base, and 7 bases lay in between. This CDR3 comprises 14 residues. Germline V gene data show CDR1 as MNHNS and CDR2 as SASEGT.

This rearrangement joins TRBV7-6 to TRBJ1-6; 8 nucleotides align to TRBD1. This CDR3 has 16 amino acids. V shed 5 bases, J shed 9 bases, and the junction held 12 bases outside the gene matches. CDR1 and CDR2 (germline): SGHVS, FNYEAQ. The DNA of the CDR3 is TGTGCCAGCAGCAGACGACCATTACAGGGGGGTTCACCCCTCCACTTT. It specifies CASSRRPLQGGSPLHF.

This chain links TRBV7-3 with TRBJ1-2; D not resolved. This CDR3 has 18 amino acids. V was pared by 0 bases and J by 6 bases, with 23 bases between. From germline, CDR1 is SGHTA and CDR2 FQGTGA. CDR3 bases: TGTGCCAGCAGCTTAACTGGATCTGGCGGAGCAATCGGAAATGGCTACACCTTC. This gives the protein CASSLTGSGGAIGNGYTF.